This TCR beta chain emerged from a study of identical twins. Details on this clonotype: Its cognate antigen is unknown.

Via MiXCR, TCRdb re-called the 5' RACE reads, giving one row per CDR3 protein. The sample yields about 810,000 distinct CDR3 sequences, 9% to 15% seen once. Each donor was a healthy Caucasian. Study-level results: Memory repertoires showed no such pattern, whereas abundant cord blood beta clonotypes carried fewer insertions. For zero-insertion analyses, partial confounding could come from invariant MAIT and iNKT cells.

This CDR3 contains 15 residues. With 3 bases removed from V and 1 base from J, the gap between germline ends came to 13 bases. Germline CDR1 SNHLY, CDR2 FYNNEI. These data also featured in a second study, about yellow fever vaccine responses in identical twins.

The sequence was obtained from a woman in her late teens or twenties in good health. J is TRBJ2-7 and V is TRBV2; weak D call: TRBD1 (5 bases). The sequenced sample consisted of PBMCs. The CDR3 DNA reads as TGTGCCAGCAGTGATGGGGCCGCAGGTTCCTACGAGCAGTACGTC. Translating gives CASSDGAAGSYEQYV.